This T cell receptor beta chain was profiled in a study of blood T cell repertoires in COVID-19. This CDR3 contains 16 residues. The V end lost 3 bases, the J end lost 5 bases, and 19 bases lay between the germline ends. Germline assignment: CDR1 SNHLY and CDR2 FYNNEI. Generated by immunoSEQ multiplex PCR, the TCRdb table keeps only in-frame clones and is missing some. The sample comprises about 130,000 clones, around 83% of which are singletons, and roughly 4.5% rests with the top ten. The chain uses TRBV2 and TRBJ2-5; tentatively, D is TRBD2 (6 bases). The TCR sequence derives from a human donor in a cohort sampled during active COVID-19. Sequenced material: peripheral blood. The DNA for the CDR3 is TGTGCCAGCAGTGAGGGGCAGCGGGCCTGGGGTGAGACCCAGTACTTC. As protein: CASSEGQRAWGETQYF. The complete variable domain, with remaining parts taken from reference TRBV2 and TRBJ2-5, reads EPEVTQTPSHQVTQMGQEVILRCVPISNHLYFYWYRQILGQKVEFLVSFYNNEISEKSEIFDDQFSVERPDGSNFTLKIRSTKLEDSAMYFCASSEGQRAWGETQYFGPGTRLLVL.